Each of the 20 T cell receptor beta chains below was sequenced from the same sample in a study of spatial heterogeneity in lung cancer (dated by TCRdb to the late 2010s). Study-wide conclusions, independent of this receptor: The number of expanded intratumoral alpha and beta TCRs correlated with the tumor nonsynonymous mutation count.

Which antigens these TCRs recognize remains unknown. Explained via the paper, the time point label denotes: sample taken at primary tumor resection. The library was built by means of 5' RACE. TCRdb names NextSeq 500 as the instrument used. The public reads were reanalyzed by TCRdb: fastp trimming at Q25, MiXCR alignment, in-frame beta chains only. Every entry covers one CDR3 protein and lists the most common genes and DNA from its rows. Present in this sample are some 10,000 distinct CDR3 sequences, 4.5% of which were seen just once. Jointly, the top ten make up 11% of the sample. Material: lung tumor tissue, obtained at surgery. The receptors here all came from a female donor with early-stage non-small cell lung cancer.

This clonotype occurred many times. The CDR3 nucleotides read TGTGCCAGCAGCCCGCAAGGGGCCATCTCTTACGAGCAGTACTTC. It codes for CASSPQGAISYEQYF. The chain joins TRBV11-2 to TRBJ2-7; maybe TRBD1 (5 bases). Per the germline V gene, CDR1 is SGHAT and CDR2 is FQNNGV. The CDR3 contains 15 residues. Trimming left V 5 bases short and J 4 bases short, with 18 bases between.

This clonotype was counted many times. The chain has TRBV9 and TRBJ2-7; 7 bases line up with TRBD2. The germline V gene has CDR1 SGDLS and CDR2 YYNGEE. This CDR3 is built from 12 residues. V was clipped by 10 bases and J by 2 bases; unmatched bases: 6. The CDR3, as DNA: TGTGCCCCCGGCGGGGGAACCTACGAGCAGTACTTC. Residues: CAPGGGTYEQYF.

The sample holds a few counts of this clonotype. The chain links TRBV12-3 or TRBV12-4 to TRBJ2-7, with 10 bases that match TRBD2. J gave up 6 bases and V 5 bases, and 13 bases lay outside the gene matches. CDR3 size: 16 residues. The CDR3 loop is CASSPGVAGGPGEQYF. The CDR3 nucleotides are TGTGCCAGCAGTCCGGGGGTAGCGGGAGGCCCCGGCGAGCAGTACTTC.

The chain is built from TRBV4-2 and TRBJ2-5, with 12 bases lining up with TRBD2. Unmatched junction bases numbered 3, after V lost 0 bases and J lost 4 bases. This CDR3 region has 16 residues. Germline CDR1 LGHNA, CDR2 YNFKEQ. This chain's CDR3 is CASSQDELAGGETQYF. The CDR3 coding sequence is TGTGCCAGCAGCCAAGACGAACTAGCGGGAGGAGAGACCCAGTACTTC.

This clonotype was detected ten times or more. This chain joins TRBV18 and TRBJ2-7; TRBD2 matches at 11 bases. The V gene's germline CDR1 is KGHSH and CDR2 LQKENI. V shed 4 bases and J 4 bases; nucleotides not matched to a gene: 6. The CDR3 runs 15 residues. As DNA, the CDR3 is TGTGCCAGCTCACGCCGGACTAGCGGGTTTTACGAGCAGTACTTC. As protein: CASSRRTSGFYEQYF.

The chain links TRBV19 to TRBJ1-5, with D possibly being TRBD1 (5 bases). Trimming removed 1 base at V and 5 bases at J, with 24 bases between. CDR1 is LNHDA, CDR2 SQIVND, per germline (reference sequence). The CDR3 has 19 residues. The DNA of the CDR3 is TGTGCCAGTAGTATAGCACCTGGGACCCGGGCGGTAGAAGATCAGCCCCAGCATTTT. It encodes CASSIAPGTRAVEDQPQHF.

This clonotype was observed many times. The rearrangement links TRBV6-2 or TRBV6-3 to TRBJ2-7, with D perhaps TRBD2 (7 bases). V lost 4 bases, J lost 0 bases, and 16 bases lay in between. This CDR3 spans 16 amino acids. Germline loops: CDR1 MNHEY, CDR2 SVGEGT. This CDR3 reads CASSLVGGGSSYEQYF. The CDR3 region has the DNA TGTGCCAGCAGTTTGGTAGGGGGGGGCAGCTCCTACGAGCAGTACTTC.

By sample share, this clonotype is medium-sized. The genes are TRBV20-1 and TRBJ2-7; possibly TRBD1 for D (6 bases). There are 13 residues in the CDR3. V lost 3 bases and J lost 2, with 11 bases in between. Germline V CDR1 and CDR2: DFQATT, SNEGSKA (reference sequence). CDR3 protein: CSASHRVPYEQYF. The CDR3 region has the DNA TGCAGTGCTAGCCACAGGGTCCCCTACGAGCAGTACTTC.

Judged by abundance, this clonotype is medium-sized. This chain uses TRBV6-1 with TRBJ2-5; D possibly matches TRBD1 or TRBD2 (5 bases each). Trimming took 4 bases from V and 5 from J, leaving 11 bases between them. Germline loops: CDR1 MNHNS, CDR2 SASEGT. CDR3 length: 13 amino acids. CDR3 amino acids: CASSVPGTETQYF. CDR3 nucleotides: TGTGCCAGCAGTGTCCCAGGGACGGAGACCCAGTACTTC.

This clonotype was observed many times. The genes are TRBV3-1 and TRBJ1-2; a possible D gene is TRBD1 (5 bases). Trimming shortened V by 1 base and J by 4 bases, and 13 bases separated the two germline ends. Germline assignment: CDR1 LGHDT and CDR2 YNNKEL (reference sequence). The CDR3 length is 15 residues. CDR3 loop: CASSQGQSEGYGYTF. As DNA, the CDR3 is TGTGCCAGCAGCCAAGGACAGTCGGAAGGCTATGGCTACACCTTC.

This clonotype occurred many times. The chain combines TRBV20-1 with TRBJ2-4; D unresolved. The length of the CDR3 is 16 residues. CDR1 is DFQATT and CDR2 is SNEGSKA in the germline V gene (reference sequence). V dropped 0 bases and J dropped 6 bases, with 18 bases sitting between them. CDR3 DNA sequence: TGCAGTGCTAGAGATCGCGGCGTCAACAAGCCAAACATTCAGTACTTC. It is translated as CSARDRGVNKPNIQYF.

The table lists this clonotype with many counts. The chain recombines TRBV20-1 with TRBJ2-3, with 7 bases that match TRBD2. Germline CDR1 DFQATT, CDR2 SNEGSKA (reference sequence). The CDR3 totals 16 residues. J gave up 2 bases and V 3 bases, and 11 bases lay outside the gene matches. The CDR3 loop is CSASVPSGTITDTQYF. The CDR3 DNA reads TGCAGTGCTAGTGTACCTAGCGGAACCATCACAGATACGCAGTATTTT.

In this sample, this clonotype turned up many times. The chain employs TRBV6-5 and TRBJ2-6, with D tentatively TRBD2 (5 bases). Germline assignment: CDR1 MNHEY and CDR2 SVGAGI. Trimming pared 6 bases from V and 1 base from J, leaving 10 bases between. There are 15 residues in the CDR3. The DNA of the CDR3 is TGTGCCAGCAGCCTCTCGGGGTCTGGGGCCAACGTCCTGACTTTC. This codes for CASSLSGSGANVLTF.

There are many counts of this clonotype. The gene calls are TRBV5-4 and TRBJ2-5; D remains unclear. V lost 0 bases, J lost 2 bases, and 5 bases lay in between. The CDR3 spans 13 residues. Germline loops: CDR1 SGHNT, CDR2 YYREEE (reference sequence). CDR3 bases: TGTGCCAGCAGCTTGGAACAGCAAGAGACCCAGTACTTC. It translates to CASSLEQQETQYF.

This clonotype was seen many times. The chain has TRBV7-9 and TRBJ2-7, with D uncertain. Trimming pared 2 bases from V and 1 base from J, leaving 9 bases between. The CDR3 is made up of 14 amino acids. Germline CDR1 SEHNR, CDR2 FQNEAQ (reference sequence). CDR3 coding DNA: TGTGCCAGCAGCTTACCCCCGACTTCCTACGAGCAGTACTTC. Amino acids: CASSLPPTSYEQYF.

The sample holds many counts of this clonotype. The chain recombines TRBV6-6 with TRBJ1-1; D gene uncertain. The V and J ends lost 0 bases and 1 base respectively, with 6 bases between them. This CDR3 region has 14 residues. From germline, CDR1 is MNHNY and CDR2 SVGAGI (reference sequence). The DNA for the CDR3 is TGTGCCAGCAGTTACTCGACTGGGAACACTGAAGCTTTCTTT. Its translation: CASSYSTGNTEAFF.

The sample holds many counts of this clonotype. The chain carries TRBV30 and TRBJ2-7, with 12 bases that match TRBD2. The CDR3 has 13 residues. Germline CDR1 is GTSNPN and CDR2 is SVGIG (reference sequence). The V gene end was trimmed by 3 bases and the J gene end by 7 bases; junction bases not matched to a gene: 4. The DNA of the CDR3 is TGTGCCTGGAGCCCGACTAGCGGGAGTGAGCAGTACTTC. As protein: CAWSPTSGSEQYF. Complete variable domain (other parts from reference TRBV30 and TRBJ2-7): SQTIHQWPATLVQPVGSPLSLECTVEGTSNPNLYWYRQAAGRGLQLLFYSVGIGQISSEVPQNLSASRPQDRQFILSSKKLLLSDSGFYLCAWSPTSGSEQYFGPGTRLTVT.

Note on this clonotype: Mismatch with germline at one junction end may stem from a read error. This chain joins TRBV5-1 and TRBJ1-2; D gene unclear. The germline V gene encodes CDR1 SGHRS and CDR2 YFSETQ. This CDR3 has 13 residues. CDR3 DNA sequence: TGCGCCAGCAGCTTGGCAAGTGCATATGGCTACAACTTC. Translating gives CASSLASAYGYNF.

This clonotype has a count of ten or more. The J gene is TRBJ1-1, the V gene TRBV3-1; maybe TRBD1 (5 bases). V was trimmed by 6 bases and J by 5 bases, leaving 13 bases between them. In germline, CDR1 is LGHDT, CDR2 YNNKEL (reference sequence). This CDR3 has 13 amino acids. CDR3 DNA sequence: TGTGCCAGCAGGGGGACTGTCAATACTGAAGCTTTCTTT. Amino acid sequence: CASRGTVNTEAFF.

This clonotype came up many times. The chain is built from TRBV5-1 and TRBJ1-1; TRBD1 might be the D (6 bases). CDR1 and CDR2 (germline): SGHRS, YFSETQ. Trimming left V 1 base short and J 4 bases short, with 17 bases between. This CDR3 has 16 amino acids. As DNA, the CDR3 is TGCGCCAGCAGCTTGAGTCCGGGACAACGAGCCACTGAAGCTTTCTTT. It codes for CASSLSPGQRATEAFF.